This T cell receptor beta chain was profiled in a study of Ad26.COV2.S vaccination and SARS-CoV-2 variants. The treatment is: around 19 received Ad26.COV2.S at low or high dose, single or two shots; five or six received placebo; per-sample allocation not given. The samples were gathered on day 63 after the first injection of vaccine or placebo. An 18-55-year-old adult in Boston served as donor. Germline V CDR1 and CDR2: LGHNA, YNFKEQ. Between the trimmed V and J ends, which lost 0 bases and 0 bases, there was a span of 14 bases. This CDR3 region has 17 residues. The table came from immunoSEQ multiplex PCR; TCRdb's copy has only in-frame clones and leaves some out. The sample yields roughly 270,000 clones, approximately 89% seen once.

The chain has TRBV4-2 and TRBJ1-1; D may be TRBD1 (6 bases). This TCR came from a person aged 18-60 years who received the Ad26.COV2.S COVID-19 vaccine or a placebo. The specimen was peripheral blood, collected in a trial of Ad26.COV2.S vaccine versus placebo. The chain's CDR3 is CASSQDHRGGMNTEAFF. CDR3 bases: TGTGCCAGCAGCCAAGATCATCGGGGGGGCATGAACACTGAAGCTTTCTTT.